This TCR beta chain was obtained from a study of T cell changes during pregnancy in multiple sclerosis. The assay was immunoSEQ multiplex PCR, and TCRdb's table has in-frame clones only and misses some. This sample carries 90,000 to 95,000 clones, 75% to 95% of them seen once, and the ten largest clones take 0.9% to 0.95%. Deletions cut 5 bases from V and 6 bases from J, with 18 bases between. This CDR3 is 15 amino acids long. Germline lookup yields CDR1 SEHNR and CDR2 FQNEAQ (reference sequence). The source of this sequence is a female donor with multiple sclerosis, enrolled in a pregnancy study. This sequence joins TRBV7-9 and TRBJ2-3; perhaps TRBD1 as D (5 bases). The material was peripheral blood, obtained before pregnancy. CDR3 region: CASSPANGAKDTQYF. DNA for the CDR3: TGTGCCAGCAGCCCAGCTAATGGGGCTAAGGATACGCAGTATTTT.